One and the same sample provided the 21 T cell receptor beta chains below, sequenced in a study of T-cell memory formation after mild COVID-19. Via MiXCR, TCRdb re-called the 5' RACE reads, giving one row per CDR3 protein. The repertoire includes some 310,000 distinct CDR3 sequences, under 25% of them detected once, and about 21% sits in the top ten. Sequencing was carried out using PBMCs or a T cell subset sorted from them (not recorded which). These receptor sequences come from a young man who had mild COVID-19 (a few samples of this study predate the infection). Cell type and time point are not known.

There are many counts of this clonotype. This chain links TRBV7-2 with TRBJ1-1; TRBD1 matches 7 bases. Losses at the gene ends were 5 bases for V and 4 bases for J; bases not matched to a gene: 7. Germline values: CDR1 SGHTA, CDR2 FQGNSA. The CDR3 consists of 14 residues. CDR3 amino acids: CASSRDRFFTEAFF. CDR3 DNA: TGTGCCAGCAGCCGGGACAGATTTTTCACTGAAGCTTTCTTT.

The chain combines TRBV7-2 with TRBJ1-1, with TRBD1 matching 10 bases. V was pared by 2 bases and J by 5 bases, with 2 bases of the junction left unmatched. CDR1 and CDR2 (germline): SGHTA, FQGNSA. The length of the CDR3 is 14 residues. This CDR3 reads CASSLLGQGTEAFF. CDR3 coding DNA: TGTGCCAGCAGCTTATTGGGACAGGGGACTGAAGCTTTCTTT.

The chain couples TRBV20-1 to TRBJ2-7; TRBD2 aligns across 13 bases. Germline values: CDR1 DFQATT, CDR2 SNEGSKA (reference sequence). V shed 5 bases and J 6 bases; nucleotides not matched to a gene: 13. The CDR3 has 16 amino acids. The CDR3 DNA reads as TGCAGTGCTTCGACTAGCGGGGGGCCCGGCGGTTCCGAGCAGTACTTC. As protein: CSASTSGGPGGSEQYF.

This clonotype was observed a few times. The J gene is TRBJ1-1, the V gene TRBV10-3; D is uncertain. Germline V gives CDR1 ENHRY, CDR2 SYGVKD. Deletions cut 0 bases from V and 5 bases from J, with 7 bases between. The CDR3 has 13 residues. CDR3 coding DNA: TGTGCCATCAGTGAGTCGGAGAGGACTGAAGCTTTCTTT. The encoded protein is CAISESERTEAFF.

The rearrangement joins TRBV5-1 to TRBJ2-7, with D perhaps TRBD1 (6 bases). CDR3 length: 14 amino acids. The V gene lost 2 bases and the J gene lost 3 bases, with 12 bases spanning the gap. Germline CDR1 is SGHRS and CDR2 is YFSETQ. The CDR3 nucleotides read TGCGCCAGCAGCTTCGGGACATGGCTCTACGAGCAGTACTTC. It encodes CASSFGTWLYEQYF. Combining the CDR3 with reference TRBV5-1 and TRBJ2-7 gives the whole variable domain KAGVTQTPRYLIKTRGQQVTLSCSPISGHRSVSWYQQTPGQGLQFLFEYFSETQRNKGNFPGRFSGRQFSNSRSEMNVSTLELGDSALYLCASSFGTWLYEQYFGPGTRLTVT.

The V and J genes are TRBV5-1 and TRBJ2-3; 8 nucleotides align to TRBD1. Germline CDR1 and CDR2: SGHRS and YFSETQ. This CDR3 region has 14 residues. J gave up 3 bases and V 3 bases, and 3 bases lay outside the gene matches. This CDR3 is CASSSTGATDTQYF. The CDR3 nucleotides read TGCGCCAGCAGCTCGACAGGGGCAACAGATACGCAGTATTTT. Using reference TRBV5-1 and TRBJ2-3 for the parts outside the CDR3, the full variable domain is KAGVTQTPRYLIKTRGQQVTLSCSPISGHRSVSWYQQTPGQGLQFLFEYFSETQRNKGNFPGRFSGRQFSNSRSEMNVSTLELGDSALYLCASSSTGATDTQYFGPGTRLTVL.

This clonotype has a handful of counts. This rearrangement joins TRBV3-1 to TRBJ2-2, with D hard to call. Trimming left V 0 bases short and J 3 bases short, with 5 bases between. The CDR3 is 14 residues long. Per the germline V gene, CDR1 is LGHDT and CDR2 is YNNKEL (reference sequence). This chain's CDR3 is CASSQDLDTGELFF. The CDR3 region has the DNA TGTGCCAGCAGCCAAGATCTGGACACCGGGGAGCTGTTTTTT.

The chain combines TRBV20-1 with TRBJ2-2; the D is unclear. Germline assignment: CDR1 DFQATT and CDR2 SNEGSKA (reference sequence). This CDR3 contains 13 residues. V was shortened by 3 bases and J by 5 bases, with 10 bases between the two germline ends. The CDR3 spells CSASRDSTGELFF. CDR3 DNA sequence: TGCAGTGCTAGTCGAGACTCTACCGGGGAGCTGTTTTTT.

The chain couples TRBV7-2 to TRBJ2-5; a possible D gene is TRBD2 (6 bases). The CDR3 is 17 amino acids. Germline CDR1 is SGHTA and CDR2 is FQGNSA. V lost 1 base and J lost 4, with 19 bases in between. The CDR3 loop reads CASSLDWGLHPVETQYF. CDR3 in DNA: TGTGCCAGCAGCTTAGATTGGGGACTCCACCCGGTAGAGACCCAGTACTTC.

This clonotype has only a few counts. This CDR3 is CASTLGLHQETQYF. The CDR3 DNA reads as TGTGCCAGCACCTTGGGACTGCACCAAGAGACCCAGTACTTC. The rearrangement joins TRBV28 to TRBJ2-5; the D gene is possibly TRBD2 (6 bases). The CDR3 consists of 14 residues. Germline CDR1 reads MDHEN; CDR2 reads SYDVKM. V dropped 7 bases and J dropped 0 bases, with 12 bases sitting between them.

This clonotype was detected only once. The chain links TRBV28 to TRBJ2-5; D not resolved. The CDR3 consists of 12 residues. The V gene's germline CDR1 is MDHEN and CDR2 SYDVKM. V lost 6 bases to trimming and J lost 5 bases, with 10 bases between them. CDR3 in DNA: TGTGCCAGCAGGACAACCTCGGAGACCCAGTACTTC. Protein product: CASRTTSETQYF.

This clonotype appeared many times. The chain carries TRBV29-1 and TRBJ2-1; the D call may be TRBD1 or TRBD2 (5 bases each). The CDR3 is made up of 12 amino acids. The V end was cut by 7 bases, the J end by 8 bases, with 15 bases between. CDR1 is SQVTM and CDR2 is ANQGSEA in the germline V gene. The CDR3 DNA is TGCAGCGCCACGGACTTCAGGGATGAGCAGTTCTTC. Encoded protein: CSATDFRDEQFF.

This clonotype was detected ten times or more. V usage is TRBV5-5 and J usage is TRBJ2-7; possibly TRBD1 for D (6 bases). The CDR3 runs to 13 residues. V shed 4 bases and J shed 6 bases, with 14 bases lying between them. Germline V gene data show CDR1 as SGHKS and CDR2 as YYEKEE (reference sequence). The CDR3 bases are TGTGCCAGCAGCCCGTTTGAGGGGGTCGAGCAGTACGTC. Its protein product is CASSPFEGVEQYV.

The V call is TRBV7-2, the J call TRBJ1-4; TRBD1 matches at 7 bases. This CDR3 is built from 15 residues. Germline V gene sequence: CDR1 SGHTA, CDR2 FQGNSA. V was clipped by 0 bases and J by 8 bases; unmatched bases: 6. The CDR3 DNA reads as TGTGCCAGCAGCTTAGCCCCCGGGACAGCCGAAAAACTGTTTTTT. Translating gives CASSLAPGTAEKLFF.

This clonotype was counted a few times. The chain couples TRBV18 to TRBJ2-7; D is uncertain. The CDR3 is 13 amino acids. Germline CDR1 KGHSH, CDR2 LQKENI. The V and J ends lost 3 bases and 0 bases respectively, with 6 bases between them. The CDR3 reads CASSPANSYEQYV. The CDR3 DNA reads as TGTGCCAGCTCACCCGCGAACTCCTACGAGCAGTACGTC.

The table lists this clonotype with many counts. The chain links TRBV6-6 to TRBJ2-3; 8 bases match TRBD1. Germline V gene sequence: CDR1 MNHNY, CDR2 SVGAGI (reference sequence). The ends lost 7 bases at V and 2 bases at J; junction bases unmatched: 11. CDR3 length: 16 amino acids. The CDR3 here is CASIGQGVYFTDTQYF. CDR3 coding DNA: TGTGCCAGCATAGGACAGGGTGTATATTTCACAGATACGCAGTATTTT.

This clonotype was detected a few times. This chain links TRBV27 with TRBJ1-6; 8 bases match TRBD1. This CDR3 has 15 amino acids. J lost 9 bases, V lost 3 bases, and 7 bases had no gene match. CDR1 MNHEY and CDR2 SMNVEV come from the germline V gene (reference sequence). The CDR3 DNA follows: TGTGCCAGCAGTTTCGGGAACAGGGGGATTTCACCCCTCCACTTT. Translation gives CASSFGNRGISPLHF.

Details on this clonotype: A junction boundary mismatches the germline segment, possibly from a read error. The CDR3 region is CASGLSTATTGELFF. DNA of the CDR3: TGTGCCAGCGGCTTATCAACAGCCACTACCGGGGAGCTGTTTTTT. The J gene is TRBJ2-2, the V gene TRBV7-2; D unclear. CDR3 size: 15 residues. From germline, CDR1 is SGHTA and CDR2 FQGNSA.

V gene TRBV5-6 combines with J gene TRBJ1-2; no clear D. This CDR3 is built from 14 residues. Deletions cut 2 bases from V and 4 bases from J, with 12 bases between. Germline V gene lookup returns CDR1 SGHDT and CDR2 YYEEEE. Written as DNA, the CDR3 is TGTGCCAGCAGCTTCTCCCCGGGGATCTATGGCTACACCTTC. Its translation: CASSFSPGIYGYTF.

This clonotype was counted between two and nine times. The chain is built from TRBV5-1 and TRBJ1-4; D possibly corresponds to TRBD1 (5 bases). The V end lost 4 bases, the J end lost 4 bases, and 8 bases lay between the germline ends. Germline CDR1 and CDR2: SGHRS and YFSETQ. The CDR3 sequence is 13 residues long. CDR3 DNA sequence: TGCGCCAGCAGCCGGGGGTTTAATGAAAAACTGTTTTTT. The encoded protein is CASSRGFNEKLFF.

The chain uses TRBV3-1 and TRBJ2-3, with unresolved D. The CDR3 runs to 13 residues. Germline CDR1 is LGHDT and CDR2 is YNNKEL (reference sequence). The V end was cut by 1 base, the J end by 4 bases, with 6 bases between. The CDR3 bases are TGTGCCAGCAGCCAAGGGGTCGCAGATACGCAGTATTTT. Translated: CASSQGVADTQYF.